This T cell receptor beta chain was obtained from a study of post-analysis software for immune sequencing data. General study findings and limits: Compared with controls, patients had more of roughly 5 TRBV segments, including TRBV5-6, TRBV5-1 and TRBV20-1.

Libraries were made from TCR beta cDNA, and they carried unique molecular identifiers. One entry per CDR3 protein, called by TCRdb with MiXCR from the PCR reads. Of under 200,000 distinct CDR3 sequences listed, 29% were seen once; the top ten hold 3.4%. Turning to this clonotype: Its antigen is currently unknown.

CDR3 size: 13 residues. Germline lookup yields CDR1 SQVTM and CDR2 ANQGSEA. The V gene end was trimmed by 5 bases and the J gene end by 5 bases; junction bases not matched to a gene: 5. The sequence derives from a girl under 18 with multiple sclerosis. Sequencing used blood. This chain links TRBV29-1 with TRBJ2-1; 8 nucleotides line up with TRBD1. For the CDR3, the DNA is TGCAGCGTTACGGGACAGGTCGACAATGAGCAGTTCTTC. Its translation: CSVTGQVDNEQFF.